The 2 T cell receptor beta chains below were found in one sample sequenced in a study of cytomegalovirus exposure and HLA in healthy donors. Produced via immunoSEQ multiplex PCR; TCRdb's table is partial and in-frame only. The sample gives over 200,000 clones, 70% to 90% of which show up once; 4.5% to 6% is in the top ten. Sample: PBMCs. Source of these receptors: a woman younger than 30 in good health and CMV-seronegative.

V usage is TRBV5-1 and J usage is TRBJ2-7; 11 bases line up with TRBD2. J gave up 0 bases and V 2 bases, and 7 bases lay outside the gene matches. The CDR3 contains 17 residues. The germline V gene has CDR1 SGHRS and CDR2 YFSETQ. The CDR3 spells CASSFLTSGKSSYEQYF. Written as DNA, the CDR3 is TGCGCCAGCAGCTTCCTGACTAGCGGGAAAAGCTCCTACGAGCAGTACTTC.

This clone was seen a single time. This rearrangement joins TRBV5-1 to TRBJ2-7; a weak D match, TRBD1 (6 bases). CDR1 and CDR2 (germline): SGHRS, YFSETQ. V lost 3 bases and J lost 2, with 18 bases in between. This CDR3 region has 16 residues. The CDR3 nucleotides read TGCGCCAGCAGCTCGGCCGATAGGACAGCAGCCTACGAGCAGTACTTC. This translates into CASSSADRTAAYEQYF.